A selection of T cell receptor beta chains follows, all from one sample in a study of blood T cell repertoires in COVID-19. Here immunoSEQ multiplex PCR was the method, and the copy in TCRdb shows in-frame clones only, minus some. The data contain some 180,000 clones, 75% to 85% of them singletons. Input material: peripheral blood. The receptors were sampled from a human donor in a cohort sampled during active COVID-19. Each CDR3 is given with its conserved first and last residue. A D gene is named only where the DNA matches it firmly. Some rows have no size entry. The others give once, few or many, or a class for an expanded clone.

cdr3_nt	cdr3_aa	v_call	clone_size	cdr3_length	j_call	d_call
TGCAGCGTTCACAGCGGAGTACTGCATGAGCAGTTCTTC	CSVHSGVLHEQFF	TRBV29-1	.	13	TRBJ2-1	.
TGTGCCAGTAGTGGCAACAGGGTGCTCACTGGAAACACCATATATTTT	CASSGNRVLTGNTIYF	TRBV19	.	16	TRBJ1-3	.
TGTGCCAGCAGTTCGGACAGGACTACCTACGAGCAGTACTTC	CASSSDRTTYEQYF	TRBV6-2/TRBV6-3	once	14	TRBJ2-7	.
TGTGCCAGCAGCTTGGGACAGGGTCATGAAAAACTGTTTTTT	CASSLGQGHEKLFF	TRBV5-5	.	14	TRBJ1-4	TRBD1
TGTGCCAGCCGGGACTCAAGTAATTCACCCCTCCACTTT	CASRDSSNSPLHF	TRBV6-5	.	13	TRBJ1-6	.
TGCGCCAGCAGCTTGGAAGGGGGAAGTGGCTACACCTTC	CASSLEGGSGYTF	TRBV5-1	.	13	TRBJ1-2	.
TGTGCCAGCAGTCTAACAGGGGGGGCTGAAGCTTTCTTT	CASSLTGGAEAFF	TRBV28	.	13	TRBJ1-1	TRBD1
TGTGCCAGCAGTTGGTCGGAGCGGGCGGACACCGGGGAGCTGTTTTTT	CASSWSERADTGELFF	TRBV28	once	16	TRBJ2-2	.
TGTGCCAGCAGCCCAACAGCGGGTTACCTCTACCAGCAGTACTTC	CASSPTAGYLYQQYF	TRBV7-2	.	15	TRBJ2-7	.
TGTGCCAGCAGTTTCCAGTTACTAACCGGGGAGCTGTTTTTT	CASSFQLLTGELFF	TRBV28	.	14	TRBJ2-2	.
TGTGCCTGGAGTGTAGGGGTTTTCGTACCTTTCTTT	CAWSVGVFVPFF	TRBV30	.	12	TRBJ1-1	.
TGTGCCAGCAGCTTCCGGGGCCCTGTTCTGGGACTAGAGACAGATACGCAGTATTTT	CASSFRGPVLGLETDTQYF	TRBV13	.	19	TRBJ2-3	TRBD2
TGTGCCAGCAGCAAAACCAACCGATGGACAGGGGCGAATTCACCCCTCCACTTT	CASSKTNRWTGANSPLHF	TRBV21-1	.	18	TRBJ1-6	.
TGTGCCAGCAGCTTAGGACTAGCGGCGAACACCGGGGAGCTGTTTTTT	CASSLGLAANTGELFF	TRBV7-9	.	16	TRBJ2-2	TRBD2
TGTGCCTGGAGACAGGGTAGGGTTCTGTATGGCTACACCTTC	CAWRQGRVLYGYTF	TRBV30	.	14	TRBJ1-2	.
TGTGCCAGCAGTAAAGGGACAGCAGCTAACTATGGCTACACCTTC	CASSKGTAANYGYTF	TRBV28	once	15	TRBJ1-2	TRBD1
TGTGCCAGCAGCCGCTCGGAGGGGGCCCCCGGGGAGCTGTTTTTT	CASSRSEGAPGELFF	TRBV3-1/TRBV3-2	.	15	TRBJ2-2	.
TGCGCCAGCAGCCAAGGGCCCTCGGGGGAACTCAATGAGCAGTTCTTC	CASSQGPSGELNEQFF	TRBV4-1	.	16	TRBJ2-1	.
TGCAGCGTTGAAGAAAGTGGGAGTTGGACAGATACGCAGTATTTT	CSVEESGSWTDTQYF	TRBV29-1	.	15	TRBJ2-3	.
TGTGCCAGCAGCCAAGAGGGAGTCGAGCAGTACTTC	CASSQEGVEQYF	TRBV3-1/TRBV3-2	.	12	TRBJ2-7	.
TGCGCCAGCAGCCAATCCGGGACTCCGAACACCGGGGAGCTGTTTTTT	CASSQSGTPNTGELFF	TRBV4-1	.	16	TRBJ2-2	.
TGTGCCAGCAGGGTACAGGGGGTGTCGGCAGATACGCAGTATTTT	CASRVQGVSADTQYF	TRBV6-5	.	15	TRBJ2-3	TRBD1
TGTGCCACCAGCACACTCAGTGGAGTCGCCAAAAACATTCAGTACTTC	CATSTLSGVAKNIQYF	TRBV15	.	16	TRBJ2-4	.
TGTGCCAGCAGCCCGCAACCCGGGACTAGCGGGAGGCGCCAAGAGACCCAGTACTTC	CASSPQPGTSGRRQETQYF	TRBV5-8	.	19	TRBJ2-5	TRBD2
TGTGCCAGCAGCTTAGGCCGGCGGATGAACACTGAAGCTTTCTTT	CASSLGRRMNTEAFF	TRBV13	once	15	TRBJ1-1	.
TGTGCCAGCACCCCCATTGTAGGACTAGCGGTTAGCTCCTACGAGCAGTACTTC	CASTPIVGLAVSSYEQYF	TRBV28	few	18	TRBJ2-7	TRBD2
TGCGCCAGCAGCTCCGGACTAGCGGGAGTAGGTGAGCAGTTCTTC	CASSSGLAGVGEQFF	TRBV5-1	.	15	TRBJ2-1	TRBD2
TGTGCCAGCAGCCCACAGGGACAGGTACTGAGCGAGCAGTACTTC	CASSPQGQVLSEQYF	TRBV7-8	.	15	TRBJ2-7	TRBD1
TGCGCCAGCAGCCAAATGTGGGCGGGAGCACGGACCGGGGAGCTGTTTTTT	CASSQMWAGARTGELFF	TRBV4-1	.	17	TRBJ2-2	TRBD2
TGTGCCAGCAGTGTCGGGACAGTCTTAGCTACGCAGTATTTT	CASSVGTVLATQYF	TRBV2	.	14	TRBJ2-3	TRBD1
TGTGCCAGCAGCCAAGCATCGGGGAATTCACCCCTCCACTTT	CASSQASGNSPLHF	TRBV3-1/TRBV3-2	.	14	TRBJ1-6	.
TGTGCCAGCAGTGTGGTTGGAGTAGCGGGAGTTTCCTACGAGCAGTACTTC	CASSVVGVAGVSYEQYF	TRBV6-1	.	17	TRBJ2-7	TRBD2
TGTGCCAGCAGTTCAGAGGAAGTGAACACCGGGGAGCTGTTTTTT	CASSSEEVNTGELFF	TRBV27	.	15	TRBJ2-2	.
TGTGCCAGCTCACCGACAGGGCAGGAGACCCAGTACTTC	CASSPTGQETQYF	TRBV18	many	13	TRBJ2-5	TRBD1
TGTGCCAGCAGTTACGAGGTCAGCTCGCGGGGCTACACCTTC	CASSYEVSSRGYTF	TRBV6-2/TRBV6-3	.	14	TRBJ1-2	.
TGCGCCAGCAGCTTGCGGGGACTAGCGGAGAGCTTC	CASSLRGLAESF	TRBV5-1	few	12	TRBJ2-7	TRBD2
TGTGCCAGTAGGCCCCCCGGGACAGGGAGCCACGAGCAGTACTTC	CASRPPGTGSHEQYF	TRBV19	once	15	TRBJ2-7	TRBD1
TGTGCCAGCAGCCAGCGACAGGTAGATACGCAGTATTTT	CASSQRQVDTQYF	TRBV3-1/TRBV3-2	.	13	TRBJ2-3	.
TGTGCCAGCAGTTTGGGAGTTTTTAACACCGGGGAGCTGTTTTTT	CASSLGVFNTGELFF	TRBV28	.	15	TRBJ2-2	.
TGTGCCAGCAGCTTTAACCGGGAGACCCAGTACTTC	CASSFNRETQYF	TRBV7-8	.	12	TRBJ2-5	.
TGTGCCAGCAGGACAGGGGTGTACGGGAATGAAAAACTGTTTTTT	CASRTGVYGNEKLFF	TRBV28	.	15	TRBJ1-4	TRBD1
TGCGCCAGCAGCTTGGTTGCAGAAAAAAGCACCGGGGAGCTGTTTTTT	CASSLVAEKSTGELFF	TRBV5-1	.	16	TRBJ2-2	.
TGTGCCAGCAGCGTAGGGGCCGGGAACACCGGGGAGCTGTTTTTT	CASSVGAGNTGELFF	TRBV5-8	.	15	TRBJ2-2	.
TGTGCCAGCAGACTGGGGGCGGGTGTAGTAAATACGCAGTATTTT	CASRLGAGVVNTQYF	TRBV2	.	15	TRBJ2-3	.